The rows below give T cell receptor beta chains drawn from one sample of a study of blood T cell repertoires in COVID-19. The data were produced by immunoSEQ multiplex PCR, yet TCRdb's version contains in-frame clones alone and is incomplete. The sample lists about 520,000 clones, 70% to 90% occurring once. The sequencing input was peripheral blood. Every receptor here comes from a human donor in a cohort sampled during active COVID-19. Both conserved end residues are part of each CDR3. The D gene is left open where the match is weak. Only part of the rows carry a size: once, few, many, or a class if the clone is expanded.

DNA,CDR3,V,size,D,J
TGTGCCAGCGGCTATTGGGGAGAGGAGACCCAGTACTTC,CASGYWGEETQYF,TRBV7-2,NA,NA,TRBJ2-5
TGTGCCAGCAGCCCCTCTAGCGGGAGGGCCCACGACGAGCAGTACTTC,CASSPSSGRAHDEQYF,TRBV7-2,NA,TRBD2,TRBJ2-7
TGTGCCAGCAGTGAACAGACAGGACGTGGCTACACCTTC,CASSEQTGRGYTF,TRBV25-1,few,NA,TRBJ1-2
TGTGCCAGCTCCCTGGGACTACTCCAAGAGACCCAGTACTTC,CASSLGLLQETQYF,TRBV11-2,once,TRBD2,TRBJ2-5
TGTGCCAGCAGCCAGAGGGACAGGGGAATATTAACCGGGGAGCTGTTTTTT,CASSQRDRGILTGELFF,TRBV4-2,NA,TRBD1,TRBJ2-2
TGCGCCAGCAGCCAAGAAAGATACGGGAACACTGAAGCTTTCTTT,CASSQERYGNTEAFF,TRBV4-1,NA,NA,TRBJ1-1
TGTGCCAGCAGCTTGGAACGGGGAAGCTCTGGAAACACCATATATTTT,CASSLERGSSGNTIYF,TRBV5-5,NA,NA,TRBJ1-3
TGTGCCAGCAGTGAAGCTGAACGCTACGTAGAAGAGACCCAGTACTTC,CASSEAERYVEETQYF,TRBV6-1,NA,NA,TRBJ2-5
TGTGCCAGCAGCTTGTCTTCGGGACTCCTCTTCTCTGGAAACACCATATATTTT,CASSLSSGLLFSGNTIYF,TRBV5-5,NA,NA,TRBJ1-3
TGTGCCAGCAGCAACGGAGACCACTATGGCTACACCTTC,CASSNGDHYGYTF,TRBV7-9,NA,NA,TRBJ1-2
TGTGCCACCAGCCAGACAGGGCCATATGGCTACACCTTC,CATSQTGPYGYTF,TRBV15,NA,TRBD1,TRBJ1-2
TGTGCCAGCAGCTGGGTAGGGGTGAACACTGAAGCTTTCTTT,CASSWVGVNTEAFF,TRBV5-4,NA,NA,TRBJ1-1
TGTGCCTGGAGTGAACATCAAGGCTACACCTTC,CAWSEHQGYTF,TRBV30,NA,NA,TRBJ1-2
TGCGCCAGCAGTCTGAACGCCTTAGGGGGAGAGACCCAGTACTTC,CASSLNALGGETQYF,TRBV4-3,NA,NA,TRBJ2-5
TGTGCCAGCGGCGGGACTAAGACGGGCAATGAGCAGTTCTTC,CASGGTKTGNEQFF,TRBV6-5,NA,TRBD2,TRBJ2-1
TGTGCCAGCAGCTTGGCGGGCGAGCAGTACTTC,CASSLAGEQYF,TRBV5-4,NA,NA,TRBJ2-7
TGTGCCAGCAGTTACTTAAGAGGGAAGAACACTGAAGCTTTCTTT,CASSYLRGKNTEAFF,TRBV6-5,few,NA,TRBJ1-1
TGTGCCAGCATGGGGGGGGCGAACTATGGCTACACCTTC,CASMGGANYGYTF,TRBV2,once,NA,TRBJ1-2
TGTGCCAGCAGCTTAGTTGCTAGCGAGGATACGCAGTATTTT,CASSLVASEDTQYF,TRBV7-9,NA,NA,TRBJ2-3
TGTGCCAGCCGACAGGGGCCCTACGAGCAGTACTTC,CASRQGPYEQYF,TRBV3-1/TRBV3-2,NA,TRBD1,TRBJ2-7
TGTGCCAGCAGGGGCGGGTCGGGGAGAATAGCCGGGGAGCTGTTTTTT,CASRGGSGRIAGELFF,TRBV7-2,NA,NA,TRBJ2-2
TGTGCCAGCAGTGACCCGACAGCGCCGTTCTCTGGAAACACCATATATTTT,CASSDPTAPFSGNTIYF,TRBV2,NA,NA,TRBJ1-3
TGTGCCAGCAGCTTAAGGGGCGCCGCGGGGCTTGACAATGAGCAGTTCTTC,CASSLRGAAGLDNEQFF,TRBV11-2,NA,NA,TRBJ2-1
TGTGCCAGCAGCTCCGGAGTGGACATCTCCTCCTACGAGCAGTACTTC,CASSSGVDISSYEQYF,TRBV7-2,few,NA,TRBJ2-7
TGTGCCAGCAGCCGGGGAGGGTACAACCAGAACACTGAAGCTTTCTTT,CASSRGGYNQNTEAFF,TRBV5-4,once,NA,TRBJ1-1
TGTGCCAGCAGCTTGGCGTCGAGGCCAGATACGCAGTATTTT,CASSLASRPDTQYF,TRBV5-4,once,NA,TRBJ2-3
TGTGCCTGGAGGGGAGCGGGGACCTACAATGAGCAGTTCTTC,CAWRGAGTYNEQFF,TRBV30,NA,TRBD2,TRBJ2-1
TGTGCCAGCAAAGTTGGGCGGGCTAGCGCGAGAAACGTCGAATACGAGCAGTACTTC,CASKVGRASARNVEYEQYF,TRBV27,NA,NA,TRBJ2-7
TGTGCCTGCCGGGGGACAACTAATGAAAAACTGTTTTTT,CACRGTTNEKLFF,TRBV2,NA,NA,TRBJ1-4
TGTGCCATCAGTGAGTCCCGGACAGGTGGAACTCAGCCCCAGCATTTT,CAISESRTGGTQPQHF,TRBV10-3,NA,TRBD1,TRBJ1-5
TGTGCCTGGACCTTGGGGACAGGGGTCTCACCCCTCCACTTT,CAWTLGTGVSPLHF,TRBV30,few,TRBD1,TRBJ1-6
TGTGCCAGCTCACCCCTCAAACAGTACACTGAAGCTTTCTTT,CASSPLKQYTEAFF,TRBV18,NA,NA,TRBJ1-1
TGTGCCAGTAGTGTTAGAGAGGAAGCTTTCTTT,CASSVREEAFF,TRBV19,NA,NA,TRBJ1-1
TGTGCCAGCAGTTTAGTTTTATACGAGCAGTACTTC,CASSLVLYEQYF,TRBV28,NA,NA,TRBJ2-7
TGTGCCAGCAGCCCAAGGGGAATCGGCGGCCTAGTGGACGAGCAGTACTTC,CASSPRGIGGLVDEQYF,TRBV13,NA,NA,TRBJ2-7
TGTGCCTGCTCCGCCGGGACAGGGGGTTTCTACGAGCAGTACTTC,CACSAGTGGFYEQYF,TRBV30,once,TRBD1,TRBJ2-7
TGTGCCAGTAGTCCCAGGGAAAATACGCAGTATTTT,CASSPRENTQYF,TRBV19,NA,NA,TRBJ2-3
TGTGCCAGCAGCCAAGGGAAATCAGGGACCCAGTACTTC,CASSQGKSGTQYF,TRBV4-2,once,NA,TRBJ2-5
TGTGCCAGCAGTTCTGCGAGAGGCTACACCTTC,CASSSARGYTF,TRBV6-5,NA,NA,TRBJ1-2
TGCGCCAGCAGATCGAGGACAGGGAGGAATTTTGGGGAGCAGTTCTTC,CASRSRTGRNFGEQFF,TRBV5-1,once,TRBD1,TRBJ2-1
TGTGCCAGCAGCCCTCCCCGCTCCTACGAGCAGTACTTC,CASSPPRSYEQYF,TRBV9,NA,NA,TRBJ2-7
TGTGCCTGGAGTTCGGGGGTCCGGACTGAAGCTTTCTTT,CAWSSGVRTEAFF,TRBV30,NA,NA,TRBJ1-1
TGTGCCAGCAGCGCAACCCGACAGGGCCGTGGCTACACCTTC,CASSATRQGRGYTF,TRBV9,NA,TRBD1,TRBJ1-2
TGTGCCAGCAGCTGGGGACTAGCGGGAACCCAAGAGACCCAGTACTTC,CASSWGLAGTQETQYF,TRBV11-2,NA,TRBD2,TRBJ2-5
TGTGCCAGATCTAGCGGGAGCCCCTACGAGCAGTACTTC,CARSSGSPYEQYF,TRBV12-5,NA,TRBD2,TRBJ2-7
TGTGCCAGCAGCTCGACAGGGGGCGGCGAGACCCAGTACTTC,CASSSTGGGETQYF,TRBV7-3,NA,TRBD1,TRBJ2-5
TGTGCCAGCAGCGGTCGGACATTCAACTACGAGCAGTACTTC,CASSGRTFNYEQYF,TRBV5-6,NA,NA,TRBJ2-7
TGCGCCAGCAGCCCCCTCGCAGGCAGCAATGAGCAGTTCTTC,CASSPLAGSNEQFF,TRBV4-1,NA,NA,TRBJ2-1
TGCGCCAGCAGCTTGGACAACCGACAGGGGGCGGGAGATACGCAGTATTTT,CASSLDNRQGAGDTQYF,TRBV5-1,NA,TRBD1,TRBJ2-3
TGCAGCGTTTCCGGGGGGGGGAGAATGAACACTGAAGCTTTCTTT,CSVSGGGRMNTEAFF,TRBV29-1,NA,NA,TRBJ1-1
TGTGCCAGCAGGCCAGGGGGGCGGACCTTACATGGCTACACCTTC,CASRPGGRTLHGYTF,TRBV28,NA,TRBD1,TRBJ1-2
TGTGCCAGTGCCCGGGACAGAAGCTCCTACAATGAGCAGTTCTTC,CASARDRSSYNEQFF,TRBV19,NA,TRBD1,TRBJ2-1
TGCGCCAGCAGCTACGATGGAGGTGGACAGCCCCAGCATTTT,CASSYDGGGQPQHF,TRBV5-1,NA,NA,TRBJ1-5
TGTGCCACCAGCAGAGGAAAGGGACAGGGGTCCCCTAATGAAAAACTGTTTTTT,CATSRGKGQGSPNEKLFF,TRBV15,NA,TRBD1,TRBJ1-4
TGCGCCAGCAGTGAGTCGGCCCGGGACAGGGGGGGCACTGAAGCTTTCTTT,CASSESARDRGGTEAFF,TRBV10-2,NA,TRBD1,TRBJ1-1
TGTGCCAGCAGATACCCCTTCCGGGCGGGAACTGAAGCTTTCTTT,CASRYPFRAGTEAFF,TRBV28,NA,NA,TRBJ1-1
TGTGCCAGCAGCTTAGTAACAGGGACCGGGGAGCTGTTTTTT,CASSLVTGTGELFF,TRBV7-2,NA,NA,TRBJ2-2